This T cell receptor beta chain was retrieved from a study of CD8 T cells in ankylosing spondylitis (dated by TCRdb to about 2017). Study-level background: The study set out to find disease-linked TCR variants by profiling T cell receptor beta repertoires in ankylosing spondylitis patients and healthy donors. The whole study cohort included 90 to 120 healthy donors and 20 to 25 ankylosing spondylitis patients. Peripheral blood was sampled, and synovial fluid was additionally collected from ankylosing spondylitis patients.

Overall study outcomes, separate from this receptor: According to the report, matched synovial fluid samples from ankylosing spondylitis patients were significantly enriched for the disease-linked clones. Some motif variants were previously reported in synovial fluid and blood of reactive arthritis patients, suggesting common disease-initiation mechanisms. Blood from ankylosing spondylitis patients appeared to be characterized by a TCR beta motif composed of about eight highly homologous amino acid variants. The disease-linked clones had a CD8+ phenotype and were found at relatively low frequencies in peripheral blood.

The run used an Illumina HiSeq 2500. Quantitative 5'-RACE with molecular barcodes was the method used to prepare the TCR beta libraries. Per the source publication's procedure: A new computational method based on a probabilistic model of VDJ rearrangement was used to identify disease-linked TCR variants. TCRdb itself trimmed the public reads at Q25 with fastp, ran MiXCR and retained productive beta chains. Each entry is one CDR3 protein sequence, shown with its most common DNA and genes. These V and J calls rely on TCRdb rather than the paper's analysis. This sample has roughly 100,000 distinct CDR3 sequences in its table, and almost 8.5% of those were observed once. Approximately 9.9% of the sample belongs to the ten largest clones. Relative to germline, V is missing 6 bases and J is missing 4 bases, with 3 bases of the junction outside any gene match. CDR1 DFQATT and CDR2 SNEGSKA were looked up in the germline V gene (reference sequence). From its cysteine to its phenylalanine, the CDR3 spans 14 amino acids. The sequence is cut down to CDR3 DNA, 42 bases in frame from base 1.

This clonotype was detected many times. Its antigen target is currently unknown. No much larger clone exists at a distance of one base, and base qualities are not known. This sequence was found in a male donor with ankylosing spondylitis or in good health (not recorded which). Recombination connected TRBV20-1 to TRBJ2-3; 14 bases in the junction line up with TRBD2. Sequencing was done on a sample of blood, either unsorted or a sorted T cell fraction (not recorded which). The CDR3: CSAPTSGGADTQYF. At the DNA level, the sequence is TGCAGTGCGCCGACTAGCGGGGGGGCAGATACGCAGTATTTT.